Below, 25 T cell receptor beta chains from the same sample are listed, as sequenced in a study of T-cell reconstitution after alpha-beta-depleted transplantation in children. Preparing the TCRbeta library involved the use of unique molecular identifiers. TCRdb fed the PCR reads into MiXCR, producing one record per CDR3 protein. The sample carries under 350,000 distinct CDR3 sequences, more than 9% recorded once. The specimen comprised PBMCs from the stem cell graft donor, sampled from the stem cell graft. Receptor source: a human donor who donated a stem cell graft to a child with SCID.

This clonotype came up a few times. The chain couples TRBV7-8 to TRBJ2-7, with D perhaps matching TRBD1 (6 bases). Germline V lookup: CDR1 SGHVS, CDR2 FQNEAQ. The CDR3 runs 15 residues. The V end was cut by 5 bases, the J end by 2 bases, with 16 bases between. The CDR3, as DNA: TGTGCCAGCAGCGCCGTACAGGGTTTAGCCTACGAGCAGTACTTC. It specifies CASSAVQGLAYEQYF. Filled out from reference TRBV7-8 and TRBJ2-7, the complete variable domain reads GAGVSQSPRYKVAKRGQDVALRCDPISGHVSLFWYQQALGQGPEFLTYFQNEAQLDKSGLPSDRFFAERPEGSVSTLKIQRTQQEDSAVYLCASSAVQGLAYEQYFGPGTRLTVT.

The J gene is TRBJ2-1, the V gene TRBV18, with TRBD1 matching over 8 bases. J was trimmed by 9 bases and V by 5 bases; bases with no gene match: 6. Germline CDR1 is KGHSH and CDR2 is LQKENI. The CDR3 contains 13 residues. The CDR3 reads CASSSDRGREQFF. As DNA, the CDR3 is TGTGCCAGCTCAAGTGACAGGGGACGTGAGCAGTTCTTC. The entire variable domain, with the rest obtained from reference TRBV18 and TRBJ2-1, is as follows: NAGVMQNPRHLVRRRGQEARLRCSPMKGHSHVYWYRQLPEEGLKFMVYLQKENIIDESGMPKERFSAEFPKEGPSILRIQQVVRGDSAAYFCASSSDRGREQFFGPGTRLTVL.

This clonotype was seen a few times. The rearrangement uses TRBV5-1 and TRBJ2-7, with 8 bases identical to TRBD1. With V trimmed by 2 bases and J by 5 bases, 12 bases remained unmatched. CDR1 and CDR2 from the germline V gene are SGHRS and YFSETQ. The CDR3 covers 16 residues. The CDR3 DNA reads as TGCGCCAGCAGCTTAATGGGCGGGACAGGTGGCCACGAGCAGTACTTC. It codes for CASSLMGGTGGHEQYF. Drawing the rest from reference TRBV5-1 and TRBJ2-7, the complete variable domain is KAGVTQTPRYLIKTRGQQVTLSCSPISGHRSVSWYQQTPGQGLQFLFEYFSETQRNKGNFPGRFSGRQFSNSRSEMNVSTLELGDSALYLCASSLMGGTGGHEQYFGPGTRLTVT.

This clonotype turned up a few times. This rearrangement joins TRBV7-9 to TRBJ1-1; perhaps TRBD1 as D (5 bases). With 6 bases removed from V and 5 bases from J, the gap between germline ends came to 13 bases. This CDR3 contains 13 residues. Germline lookup yields CDR1 SEHNR and CDR2 FQNEAQ (reference sequence). CDR3 coding DNA: TGTGCCAGCAGACCCAGTTCAGGGACTGAAGCTTTCTTT. It specifies CASRPSSGTEAFF.

This clonotype was seen a few times. This chain joins TRBV18 and TRBJ1-3, with 10 bases matching TRBD1. V dropped 6 bases and J dropped 3; count of bases not matched to a gene: 5. The germline V gene encodes CDR1 KGHSH and CDR2 LQKENI. The CDR3 length is 15 residues. The CDR3 DNA is TGTGCCAGCTCGCCCGGGACAGGGGATGGAAACACCATATATTTT. Translation gives CASSPGTGDGNTIYF.

This clonotype was seen a few times. Here the CDR3 DNA reads TGTGCCACCAGCAGAGATCGGGGGGCAGGTGAGACCCAGTACTTC. As protein: CATSRDRGAGETQYF. V gene TRBV15 combines with J gene TRBJ2-5; the D gene is possibly TRBD2 (7 bases). Trimming cost V 0 bases and J 5 bases, with 13 bases left between them. The CDR3 loop spans 15 amino acids. Looked up from germline, CDR1 is LNHNV and CDR2 is YYDKDF (reference sequence).

The CDR3 DNA follows: TGTGCCATCAGTGGACATCAAGAGACCCAGTACTTC. The encoded protein is CAISGHQETQYF. V is TRBV10-3 and J is TRBJ2-5; D is unclear. Germline CDR1 reads ENHRY; CDR2 reads SYGVKD. Trimming left V 4 bases short and J 2 bases short, with 5 bases between. CDR3 length: 12 residues.

This clonotype has ten or more counts. The genes are TRBV5-1 and TRBJ1-1, with 7 positions matching TRBD1. This CDR3 is 14 amino acids long. The V gene end was trimmed by 4 bases and the J gene end by 1 base; junction bases not matched to a gene: 4. Germline V lookup: CDR1 SGHRS, CDR2 YFSETQ. CDR3 sequence: CASSPDRTNTEAFF. For the CDR3, the DNA is TGCGCCAGCAGCCCGGACAGGACGAACACTGAAGCTTTCTTT.

This sequence joins TRBV27 and TRBJ2-5, with D possibly matching TRBD2 (7 bases). CDR3 length equals 15 residues. Per germline, CDR1 MNHEY and CDR2 SMNVEV (reference sequence). V was pared by 3 bases and J by 0 bases, with 11 bases between. For the CDR3, the DNA is TGTGCCAGCAGTTTCGAGGGGGGGCACCAAGAGACCCAGTACTTC. Translated, it gives CASSFEGGHQETQYF.

This clonotype occurred many times. The rearrangement links TRBV20-1 to TRBJ2-7, with 7 bases fitting TRBD2. This CDR3 is 16 amino acids long. V gave up 1 base and J gave up 2 bases; unmatched junction bases: 11. Per the germline V gene, CDR1 is DFQATT and CDR2 is SNEGSKA (reference sequence). Here the CDR3 DNA reads TGCAGTGCTAGAGTGAGGAAAGACGGGACTACCTACGAGCAGTACTTC. It codes for CSARVRKDGTTYEQYF.

This clonotype was recorded at least ten times. This chain connects TRBV29-1 to TRBJ1-1, with D tentatively TRBD1 (6 bases). The CDR3 has 13 residues. V lost 0 bases and J 5 bases, leaving 10 bases between the germline ends. The germline CDR1 and CDR2 sequences are SQVTM and ANQGSEA. For the CDR3, the DNA is TGCAGCGTTGAAGAGGGGGCGAGGACTGAAGCTTTCTTT. Translated: CSVEEGARTEAFF.

V gene TRBV20-1 combines with J gene TRBJ1-6, with D possibly TRBD1 on 5 matching bases. This CDR3 comprises 14 residues. Trimming cost V 0 bases and J 7 bases, with 10 bases left between them. Germline CDR1 and CDR2: DFQATT and SNEGSKA (reference sequence). The CDR3 DNA sequence: TGCAGTGCTAGAGATCTGCGGGGGAATTCACCCCTCCACTTT. Protein: CSARDLRGNSPLHF.

This clonotype appeared many times. The chain carries TRBV27 and TRBJ2-1; 8 bases are shared with TRBD2. There are 15 residues in the CDR3. Trimming removed 1 base from V and 3 bases from J; junction bases left unmatched: 2. Germline V gene data show CDR1 as MNHEY and CDR2 as SMNVEV (reference sequence). CDR3 residues: CASSLFGGDYNEQFF. Written as DNA, the CDR3 is TGTGCCAGCAGTTTATTCGGGGGGGACTACAATGAGCAGTTCTTC.

This clonotype has just a few counts. The V and J genes are TRBV18 and TRBJ2-7; D is unresolved. In germline, CDR1 is KGHSH, CDR2 LQKENI. This CDR3 has 13 amino acids. V was pared by 3 bases and J by 2 bases, with 8 bases between. CDR3 residues: CASSPGSTYEQYF. The CDR3 bases are TGTGCCAGCTCACCGGGGTCAACCTACGAGCAGTACTTC.

The chain uses TRBV12-3 or TRBV12-4 and TRBJ2-7; TRBD1 aligns across 8 bases. There are 16 residues in the CDR3. The V segment lost 2 bases and the J segment 5 bases; nucleotides outside the gene matches: 11. CDR3 sequence (DNA): TGTGCCAGCAGTTTATCGTGGGCAGGGGGCGTAAACGAGCAGTACTTC. It yields the protein CASSLSWAGGVNEQYF.

The chain is built from TRBV9 and TRBJ2-1, with D maybe TRBD2 (5 bases). With 0 bases removed from V and 6 bases from J, the gap between germline ends came to 7 bases. This CDR3 is built from 13 residues. Germline V CDR1 and CDR2: SGDLS, YYNGEE. CDR3 protein: CASSVGLANEQFF. The CDR3 DNA is TGTGCCAGCAGCGTAGGCCTAGCCAATGAGCAGTTCTTC.

V and J are TRBV18 and TRBJ2-2, with D perhaps given as TRBD1 or TRBD2 (5 bases each). The CDR3 loop spans 15 amino acids. Germline V CDR1 and CDR2: KGHSH, LQKENI. Trimming left V 2 bases short and J 6 bases short, with 13 bases between. CDR3 coding DNA: TGTGCCAGCTCACCAAGTTCGGGACCGGCCGGGGAGCTGTTTTTT. Translating it yields CASSPSSGPAGELFF.

At least ten counts were recorded for this clonotype. The chain is built from TRBV15 and TRBJ2-2; perhaps TRBD2 as D (5 bases). Trimming removed 4 bases at V and 3 bases at J, with 12 bases between. The CDR3 spans 15 residues. Looked up from germline, CDR1 is LNHNV and CDR2 is YYDKDF (reference sequence). The CDR3 DNA reads as TGTGCCACCAGCACTGCCGGGGATCACACCGGGGAGCTGTTTTTT. Its protein product is CATSTAGDHTGELFF.

The chain joins TRBV5-1 to TRBJ2-2; D ambiguous. V was pared by 0 bases and J by 4 bases, with 13 bases between. CDR1 is SGHRS and CDR2 is YFSETQ in the germline V gene. The CDR3 is 16 amino acids. The CDR3 sequence: CASSLATTQATGELFF. Written as DNA, the CDR3 is TGCGCCAGCAGCTTGGCCACAACCCAGGCCACCGGGGAGCTGTTTTTT.

The rearrangement joins TRBV7-9 to TRBJ2-7; TRBD1 agrees at 7 bases. V lost 3 bases, J lost 0 bases, and 2 bases stayed unmatched. There are 14 residues in the CDR3. The germline V gene encodes CDR1 SEHNR and CDR2 FQNEAQ (reference sequence). DNA for the CDR3: TGTGCCAGCAGCTTCCAGGGGGTCTCCTACGAGCAGTACTTC. It is translated as CASSFQGVSYEQYF.

The chain carries TRBV12-3 or TRBV12-4 and TRBJ1-2, with 7 bases identical to TRBD1. With V trimmed by 10 bases and J by 7 bases, 18 bases remained unmatched. This CDR3 spans 15 amino acids. The CDR3 region is CATLTRDSASGGYTF. The CDR3 nucleotides are TGTGCCACCCTGACCCGGGACAGCGCTTCTGGTGGCTACACCTTC.

CDR3 DNA sequence: TGCGCCAGCAAATCATCCGGAACTCCTTACGAGCAGTACTTC. This codes for CASKSSGTPYEQYF. The chain uses TRBV5-1 and TRBJ2-7; D unresolved. V dropped 6 bases and J dropped 4 bases, with 17 bases sitting between them. Looked up from germline, CDR1 is SGHRS and CDR2 is YFSETQ. This CDR3 contains 14 residues.

This clonotype was detected a few times. The chain carries TRBV7-8 and TRBJ2-2, with 9 nucleotides matching TRBD1. Germline loops: CDR1 SGHVS, CDR2 FQNEAQ. This CDR3 is built from 16 residues. V dropped 5 bases and J dropped 1; count of bases not matched to a gene: 5. This CDR3 is CASSKGTGRNTGELFF. The CDR3 DNA follows: TGTGCCAGCAGCAAAGGGACAGGGAGGAACACCGGGGAGCTGTTTTTT.

This clonotype was seen a handful of times. The chain combines TRBV20-1 with TRBJ2-7; 11 nucleotides line up with TRBD1. The CDR3 has 15 amino acids. J gave up 3 bases and V 6 bases, and 10 bases lay outside the gene matches. Germline-derived CDR1 and CDR2 are DFQATT and SNEGSKA (reference sequence). The chain's CDR3 is CSAGSWGTGGYEQYF. The DNA for the CDR3 is TGCAGTGCAGGATCGTGGGGGACAGGGGGCTACGAGCAGTACTTC.

This clonotype was seen more than once but under ten times. The chain combines TRBV6-5 with TRBJ2-4; weak D call: TRBD1 (5 bases). The CDR3 consists of 14 residues. Trimming left V 2 bases short and J 0 bases short, with 5 bases between. Germline loops: CDR1 MNHEY, CDR2 SVGAGI. The DNA for the CDR3 is TGTGCCAGCAGTTACGACAGAGCCAAAAACATTCAGTACTTC. This translates into CASSYDRAKNIQYF.